This entry concerns a single TCR beta chain. There is no known antigen for this receptor. One base away there is no much larger clone; base qualities are not given. This entry belongs to a study of immune evolution from preneoplasia to lung adenocarcinoma (dated by TCRdb to 2020 to 2023). Turning to the overall study: No AAH lesions showed HLA loss of heterozygosity, compared with about 6.3% of AIS, 15% of MIA and approximately 34% of ADC lesions. TCR sequencing data came from 50 to 55 patients. Resected precursor lesions (AAH, AIS, MIA) and invasive adenocarcinomas were each compared against paired morphologically normal lung tissue. Immune contexture across lung adenocarcinoma precursors and invasive adenocarcinoma was profiled using immune gene expression, TCR sequencing and multiplex immunofluorescence. The study reported that around 100 samples were used for TCR sequencing. The overall cohort comprised 55 or so patients with pulmonary nodules who underwent surgical resection. POLYSOLVER was used to infer Class I HLA alleles from exome data, and LOHHLA was used to detect allele-specific HLA loss. Sample size was based on specimen availability rather than a prior power calculation. The immune data were integrated with whole exome sequencing and methylation data obtained from the same cohort of nodules.

Using the immunoSEQ hsTCRbeta Kit, TCR beta CDR3 regions were sequenced from DNA. For the original study's pipeline: TCR sequencing data were analysed with the ImmunoSEQ Analyzer. T cell clonality was defined as 1 minus Pielou's evenness computed on productive rearrangements. To measure T cell diversity, the inverse Simpson index was applied to productive templates. T cell density was defined as TCR beta template counts normalized to usable DNA, with usable DNA estimated by amplification and sequencing of housekeeping genes. TCR metrics were compared across histologic stages using two-sided Kruskal-Wallis tests. What TCRdb holds here is the immuneACCESS table cut down to in-frame rearrangements. Part of the clones is not present; checked against another copy, under half of the missing clones reflect an unresolved V gene, and the others are unexplained. The V and J calls and clone size come from that table; D and trimming were worked out from the DNA. The sample table holds 12,000 to 15,000 clones, of which about 85% were seen once. In total, the top ten clones hold approximately 2.8% of the sample.

From the germline V gene, CDR1 is SGHDT and CDR2 is YYEEEE. Trimming costs V 4 bases and J 3 bases, and their ends lie 11 bases apart. The CDR3 runs 13 amino acids, cysteine and phenylalanine included. CDR3 DNA is the only sequence kept; it has 39 bases, read in frame from the first base. Resection was performed on patients in Japan or China between the mid-2010s and the late 2010s. The histologic diagnosis of each case was independently confirmed on H&E slides by two lung cancer pathologists. Macro-dissection after pathologic assessment enriched premalignant or tumor cells for nucleic acid extraction. FFPE tissue was used for DNA isolation with the AllPrep DNA/RNA FFPE Kit. Overall study results and their limits: All patients were from Japan and China, so applicability to Western populations was uncertain. The highest T cell clonality was observed in KRAS-mutant nodules compared with EGFR-mutant or double wild-type lesions. The findings reflected association rather than direct causation, and larger cohorts with long-term follow-up and longitudinal biopsies were considered necessary. The highest top T cell clone frequencies were observed in normal lung, and a progressive decrease in top T cell clone frequencies appeared to occur from AAH through AIS, MIA and invasive adenocarcinoma. The highest clonality was observed in normal lung, whereas higher T cell density and diversity but lower clonality appeared to be present in later-stage lesions.

The chain links TRBV5-6 with TRBJ2-7; TRBD1 is perhaps the D gene, given 5 matching bases. The clonotype comes from a donor older than 65 with lung adenocarcinoma. Material: FFPE lung adenocarcinoma in situ tissue. In light of the paper, this sample's cell subset or site label describes: preinvasive adenocarcinoma in situ (AIS). The DNA sequence reads TGTGCCAGCAGCGTAGGACACCTCTACGAGCAGTACTTC. This is translated as CASSVGHLYEQYF.